This T cell receptor beta chain was sequenced during a study of T cell repertoires in cytomegalovirus infection. This clonotype has ten or more counts. With V trimmed by 4 bases and J by 7 bases, 2 bases remained unmatched. CDR1 is LGHDT, CDR2 YNNKEL, per germline (reference sequence). This CDR3 region has 12 residues. TCRdb recomputed calls from the reads with MiXCR, one row per CDR3 protein. The repertoire consists of tens of thousands of distinct CDR3 sequences, with roughly 3.5% occurring once and the leading ten covering 4% to 5.5%. Material: PBMCs. This rearrangement joins TRBV3-1 to TRBJ1-1, with 8 positions matching TRBD1. The sequence was obtained from a human donor in good health (CMV status not recorded). Some clones in this sample may be carry-over from other donors' samples. CDR3 DNA: TGTGCCAGCAGCCGGACAGGGTATGAAGCTTTCTTT. This translates into CASSRTGYEAFF.